This T cell receptor (beta chain) appears in the sequencing data of a study of response to subunit inactivated influenza vaccine. V lost 9 bases and J 1 base, leaving 7 bases between the germline ends. The CDR3 runs 11 residues. TCRdb reprocessed the RT-PCR reads via MiXCR and lists one record per CDR3 protein. There are around 540,000 distinct CDR3 sequences in the sample; 12% occur only once, and approximately 10% lies in the top ten. Turning to this clonotype: The antigen is undetermined.

General observations from the study: Each seasonal influenza vaccination recruits few new T cells, the authors suggested.

This specimen was PBMCs from blood, taken on the day of vaccination. The chain recombines TRBV12-3 or TRBV12-4 with TRBJ2-7, with D uncertain. The TCR originated in a man aged 50 or older who received an inactivated influenza vaccine. CDR3 DNA: TGTGCCAGTACAGCATCCTACGAGCAGTACTTC. This translates into CASTASYEQYF.